This T cell receptor beta chain was sequenced during a study of early T cells in non-severe SARS-CoV-2 infection. Study in general: RNA in bulk from unsorted whole blood was sequenced, and chains were unpaired.

Researchers attached unique molecular identifiers to individual cDNA molecules. One entry per CDR3 protein, called by TCRdb with MiXCR from the 5' RACE reads. The profile shows 60,000 to 75,000 distinct CDR3 sequences, about an eighth of them singletons. CDR3 length: 15 residues. With 1 base removed from V and 5 bases from J, the gap between germline ends came to 9 bases. The germline CDR1 and CDR2 sequences are LGHDT and YNNKEL (reference sequence). The chain has TRBV3-1 and TRBJ1-6; no clear D. This sequence was found in an adult who was a healthcare worker with PCR-confirmed SARS-CoV-2 infection or an uninfected control (not recorded which). The specimen was whole blood, collected at baseline. CDR3 nucleotide sequence: TGTGCCAGCAGCCAAGTTCAGGAAAATAATTCACCCCTCCACTTT. Translation: CASSQVQENNSPLHF.